The present TCR beta chain was sequenced within a study of T cell responses to AZD1222 COVID-19 vaccine. The CDR3 length is 13 residues. The germline V gene has CDR1 SGHRS and CDR2 YFSETQ. With 0 bases clipped from V and 10 bases from J, the junction kept 0 bases outside the gene matches. Profiled with immunoSEQ multiplex PCR; TCRdb holds only in-frame clones, not every one. Of under 150,000 clones listed, 85% are singletons. Sample: peripheral blood, taken 28 days after the second dose of the MenACWY control vaccine. The chain employs TRBV5-1 and TRBJ2-1, with TRBD2 identical over 11 bases. The sequence was collected from an adult who received the MenACWY meningococcal vaccine as a control. The CDR3 DNA is TGCGCCAGCAGCTTGGGGACTAGCGGGGAGCAGTTCTTC. Its protein is CASSLGTSGEQFF.